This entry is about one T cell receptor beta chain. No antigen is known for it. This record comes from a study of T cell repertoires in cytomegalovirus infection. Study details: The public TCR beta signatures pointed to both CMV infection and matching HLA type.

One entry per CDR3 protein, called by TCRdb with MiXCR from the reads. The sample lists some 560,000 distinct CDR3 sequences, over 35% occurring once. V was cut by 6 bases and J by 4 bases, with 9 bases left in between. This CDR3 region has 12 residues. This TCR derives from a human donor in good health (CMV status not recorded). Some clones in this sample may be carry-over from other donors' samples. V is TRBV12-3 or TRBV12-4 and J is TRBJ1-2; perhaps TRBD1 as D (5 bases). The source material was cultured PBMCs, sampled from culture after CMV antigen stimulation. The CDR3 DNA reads TGTGCCAGCAGCTGGGACCTCTATGGCTACACCTTC. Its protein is CASSWDLYGYTF.